The 20 T cell receptor beta chains below were found in one sample sequenced in a study of CD8 T cells in Susac syndrome. It was with random hexamers that roughly 0.5 to 1 ug RNA was reverse transcribed. TCRdb ran MiXCR on the immunoSEQ multiplex PCR reads and lists one entry per CDR3 protein. The sample yields roughly 150,000 distinct CDR3 sequences, around 93% seen once. Sequenced sample: CD8+ T cells from PBMCs. The receptors derive from a human donor with Susac syndrome.

The V gene is TRBV5-5, the J gene TRBJ2-1; D uncertain. In germline, CDR1 is SGHKS, CDR2 YYEKEE (reference sequence). V lost 0 bases and J lost 0, with 7 bases in between. CDR3 length: 15 amino acids. The DNA of the CDR3 is TGTGCCAGCAGCTTGGAGGTTAGCTCCTACAATGAGCAGTTCTTC. It translates to CASSLEVSSYNEQFF. Supplemented by reference TRBV5-5 and TRBJ2-1, the full variable domain reads DAGVTQSPTHLIKTRGQQVTLRCSPISGHKSVSWYQQVLGQGPQFIFQYYEKEERGRGNFPDRFSARQFPNYSSELNVNALLLGDSALYLCASSLEVSSYNEQFFGPGTRLTVL.

This clonotype showed up just a few times. The chain recombines TRBV11-2 with TRBJ2-2; 11 bases align to TRBD1. J was trimmed by 5 bases and V by 5 bases; bases with no gene match: 7. The CDR3 sequence is 16 residues long. CDR1 and CDR2 (germline): SGHAT, FQNNGV. This CDR3 reads CASSPGTGGLTGELFF. The CDR3 region has the DNA TGTGCCAGCAGCCCCGGGACAGGGGGACTTACCGGGGAGCTGTTTTTT.

The chain links TRBV6-2 or TRBV6-3 to TRBJ1-2; D remains unclear. This CDR3 is 14 amino acids long. V was shortened by 4 bases and J by 2 bases, with 11 bases between the two germline ends. The germline V gene has CDR1 MNHEY and CDR2 SVGEGT. CDR3 nucleotide sequence: TGTGCCAGCAGTTTATCAGGCCCAAACTATGGCTACACCTTC. Residues: CASSLSGPNYGYTF.

This rearrangement joins TRBV2 to TRBJ1-1; TRBD1 is a possible D gene (5 bases). V gave up 5 bases and J gave up 6 bases, with 16 bases separating them. The germline CDR1 and CDR2 sequences are SNHLY and FYNNEI. This CDR3 has 14 amino acids. The CDR3 bases are TGTGCCAGCAGTAATTCCGGGACTCTTTCTGAAGCTTTCTTT. This encodes CASSNSGTLSEAFF.

This clonotype was seen a single time. J is TRBJ1-2 and V is TRBV9, with a tentative D call TRBD1 (5 bases). Per germline, CDR1 SGDLS and CDR2 YYNGEE. Trimming stripped 2 bases from V and 0 bases from J, with 8 bases between. The CDR3 extends over 14 amino acids. The CDR3 region has the DNA TGTGCCAGCAGCGTGTCGGACACTAACTATGGCTACACCTTC. This translates into CASSVSDTNYGYTF.

The chain couples TRBV5-6 to TRBJ1-2; 11 nucleotides match TRBD1. The germline V gene encodes CDR1 SGHDT and CDR2 YYEEEE. J was trimmed by 5 bases and V by 6 bases; bases with no gene match: 6. The CDR3 loop spans 14 amino acids. The CDR3 region has the DNA TGTGCCAGCAAAGGACAGGGGGCAGGGTATGGCTACACCTTC. This sequence encodes CASKGQGAGYGYTF. Using reference TRBV5-6 and TRBJ1-2 for the parts outside the CDR3, the full variable domain is DAGVTQSPTHLIKTRGQQVTLRCSPKSGHDTVSWYQQALGQGPQFIFQYYEEEERQRGNFPDRFSGHQFPNYSSELNVNALLLGDSALYLCASKGQGAGYGYTFGSGTRLTVV.

The chain links TRBV2 to TRBJ1-1; weak D call: TRBD1 (5 bases). CDR1 SNHLY and CDR2 FYNNEI come from the germline V gene. Trimming removed 6 bases from V and 2 bases from J, with 19 bases in between. The CDR3 sequence is 16 residues long. The CDR3 bases are TGTGCCAGCAGCCCCGGTCAGTGGGGGACTAACACTGAAGCTTTCTTT. This codes for CASSPGQWGTNTEAFF.

This chain links TRBV12-3 or TRBV12-4 with TRBJ2-5; TRBD2 is a possible D gene (6 bases). Deletions cut 4 bases from V and 2 bases from J, with 11 bases between. CDR3 size: 14 residues. The CDR3 sequence is CASSSRRGQETQYF. In DNA, the CDR3 is TGTGCCAGCAGTTCGCGCCGGGGGCAAGAGACCCAGTACTTC.

The chain links TRBV12-3 or TRBV12-4 to TRBJ1-2; D is ambiguous. Trimming left V 1 base short and J 9 bases short, with 6 bases between. This CDR3 has 11 residues. DNA of the CDR3: TGTGCCAGCAGTTTAGGACGGCGCTACACCTTC. Translation gives CASSLGRRYTF.

The rearrangement joins TRBV11-2 to TRBJ2-1; D might be TRBD2 (6 bases). The CDR3 is 15 residues long. Germline V lookup: CDR1 SGHAT, CDR2 FQNNGV. V lost 10 bases, J lost 0 bases, and 16 bases lay in between. CDR3: CATLRRESSYNEQFF. CDR3 bases: TGTGCCACACTCCGGAGGGAGAGCTCCTACAATGAGCAGTTCTTC.

The CDR3, as DNA: TGTGCCAGCACCGTCCGAGGCCCAGGGACAGATACGCAGTATTTT. Translation gives CASTVRGPGTDTQYF. The rearrangement links TRBV12-3 or TRBV12-4 to TRBJ2-3; a possible D gene is TRBD1 (5 bases). Deletions cut 7 bases from V and 3 bases from J, with 17 bases between. The length of the CDR3 is 15 residues.

This clonotype was seen a single time. The V and J genes are TRBV28 and TRBJ1-5, with D possibly matching TRBD1 (5 bases). Trimming removed 3 bases from V and 5 bases from J, with 11 bases in between. The CDR3 has 14 amino acids. The germline V gene has CDR1 MDHEN and CDR2 SYDVKM. The CDR3 region has the DNA TGTGCCAGCAGTTTGTTCCAGGGAGATCAGCCCCAGCATTTT. Its translation: CASSLFQGDQPQHF.

The chain uses TRBV6-5 and TRBJ1-1, with TRBD1 identical over 9 bases. Germline V gives CDR1 MNHEY, CDR2 SVGAGI. This CDR3 spans 15 amino acids. The V segment lost 6 bases and the J segment 4 bases; nucleotides outside the gene matches: 9. The CDR3 DNA reads as TGTGCCAGCAGGGGGACAGGGTCGTGGAGCACTGAAGCTTTCTTT. Translating it yields CASRGTGSWSTEAFF.

The chain employs TRBV20-1 and TRBJ2-1; 10 bases agree with TRBD2. Germline V gene sequence: CDR1 DFQATT, CDR2 SNEGSKA (reference sequence). With V trimmed by 0 bases and J by 9 bases, 8 bases remained unmatched. The CDR3 runs to 15 residues. This chain's CDR3 is CSARDSLAGEIEQFF. CDR3 nucleotides: TGCAGTGCTAGAGATAGTCTAGCGGGAGAGATTGAGCAGTTCTTC.

The chain couples TRBV5-1 to TRBJ2-7, with D maybe TRBD1 (5 bases). The CDR3 contains 15 residues. Trimming removed 0 bases from V and 2 bases from J, with 12 bases in between. CDR1 and CDR2 from the germline V gene are SGHRS and YFSETQ. CDR3: CASSLAPGAPYEQYF. In DNA form, the CDR3 reads TGCGCCAGCAGCTTGGCGCCTGGGGCCCCCTACGAGCAGTACTTC.

The chain combines TRBV20-1 with TRBJ2-7; 10 nucleotides agree with TRBD1. Per germline, CDR1 DFQATT and CDR2 SNEGSKA (reference sequence). This CDR3 contains 14 residues. J was trimmed by 3 bases and V by 6 bases; bases with no gene match: 8. CDR3 residues: CSAPSGTGVYEQYF. CDR3 DNA: TGCAGTGCGCCGTCCGGGACAGGGGTCTACGAGCAGTACTTC.

V usage is TRBV13 and J usage is TRBJ2-1; D call uncertain. V was clipped by 4 bases and J by 5 bases, with 18 bases between them. Germline CDR1 is PRHDT and CDR2 is FYEKMQ (reference sequence). The CDR3 has 16 residues. DNA of the CDR3: TGTGCCAGCAGCTCTCGATCGCTCACCGGTAACAATGAGCAGTTCTTC. This sequence encodes CASSSRSLTGNNEQFF.

This rearrangement joins TRBV13 to TRBJ1-5; no clear D. This CDR3 region has 13 residues. V shed 5 bases and J shed 3 bases, with 8 bases lying between them. CDR1 is PRHDT and CDR2 is FYEKMQ in the germline V gene (reference sequence). The CDR3 nucleotides are TGTGCCAGCAGCCCAGGAAACAATCAGCCCCAGCATTTT. Its translation: CASSPGNNQPQHF.

V usage is TRBV11-2 and J usage is TRBJ1-2; maybe TRBD1 (5 bases). V lost 3 bases, J lost 8 bases, and 13 bases lay in between. In germline, CDR1 is SGHAT, CDR2 FQNNGV. There are 13 residues in the CDR3. Here the CDR3 reads CASSFPQGGGYTF. The CDR3 nucleotides read TGTGCCAGCAGCTTTCCTCAGGGAGGCGGCTACACCTTC. The entire variable domain, with the rest obtained from reference TRBV11-2 and TRBJ1-2, is as follows: EAGVAQSPRYKIIEKRQSVAFWCNPISGHATLYWYQQILGQGPKLLIQFQNNGVVDDSQLPKDRFSAERLKGVDSTLKIQPAKLEDSAVYLCASSFPQGGGYTFGSGTRLTVV.

The table lists this clonotype with a count of one. The CDR3 coding sequence is TGTGCCAGCATCCCCGGACTATCCGGGGAGCTGTTTTTT. This gives the protein CASIPGLSGELFF. The J gene is TRBJ2-2, the V gene TRBV12-3 or TRBV12-4, with D perhaps matching TRBD2 (6 bases). This CDR3 comprises 13 residues. Trimming shortened V by 7 bases and J by 6 bases, and 12 bases separated the two germline ends.